This TCR beta chain emerged from a study of blood T cell repertoires in COVID-19. The germline V gene has CDR1 SGHTA and CDR2 FQGNSA. This CDR3 is 14 amino acids long. J gave up 7 bases and V 5 bases, and 7 bases lay outside the gene matches. Per the original methods: Amplifying reference gene primers gave estimates of nucleated cell counts. Data came from immunoSEQ multiplex PCR; TCRdb stores just in-frame clones and leaves some out. From that table come the V and J calls and clone size; the DNA was used to work out D and trimming. In the table there are approximately 220,000 clones, 90% of which are singletons.

V usage is TRBV7-2 and J usage is TRBJ1-4; 7 bases map to TRBD1. Input material: PBMCs or T cells enriched from blood (not recorded which). The receptor was isolated from a man aged 25-40 years who had been exposed to COVID-19. The CDR3: CASSLRGRGEKLFF. For the CDR3, the DNA is TGTGCCAGCAGCCTGAGGGGGCGCGGTGAAAAACTGTTTTTT.